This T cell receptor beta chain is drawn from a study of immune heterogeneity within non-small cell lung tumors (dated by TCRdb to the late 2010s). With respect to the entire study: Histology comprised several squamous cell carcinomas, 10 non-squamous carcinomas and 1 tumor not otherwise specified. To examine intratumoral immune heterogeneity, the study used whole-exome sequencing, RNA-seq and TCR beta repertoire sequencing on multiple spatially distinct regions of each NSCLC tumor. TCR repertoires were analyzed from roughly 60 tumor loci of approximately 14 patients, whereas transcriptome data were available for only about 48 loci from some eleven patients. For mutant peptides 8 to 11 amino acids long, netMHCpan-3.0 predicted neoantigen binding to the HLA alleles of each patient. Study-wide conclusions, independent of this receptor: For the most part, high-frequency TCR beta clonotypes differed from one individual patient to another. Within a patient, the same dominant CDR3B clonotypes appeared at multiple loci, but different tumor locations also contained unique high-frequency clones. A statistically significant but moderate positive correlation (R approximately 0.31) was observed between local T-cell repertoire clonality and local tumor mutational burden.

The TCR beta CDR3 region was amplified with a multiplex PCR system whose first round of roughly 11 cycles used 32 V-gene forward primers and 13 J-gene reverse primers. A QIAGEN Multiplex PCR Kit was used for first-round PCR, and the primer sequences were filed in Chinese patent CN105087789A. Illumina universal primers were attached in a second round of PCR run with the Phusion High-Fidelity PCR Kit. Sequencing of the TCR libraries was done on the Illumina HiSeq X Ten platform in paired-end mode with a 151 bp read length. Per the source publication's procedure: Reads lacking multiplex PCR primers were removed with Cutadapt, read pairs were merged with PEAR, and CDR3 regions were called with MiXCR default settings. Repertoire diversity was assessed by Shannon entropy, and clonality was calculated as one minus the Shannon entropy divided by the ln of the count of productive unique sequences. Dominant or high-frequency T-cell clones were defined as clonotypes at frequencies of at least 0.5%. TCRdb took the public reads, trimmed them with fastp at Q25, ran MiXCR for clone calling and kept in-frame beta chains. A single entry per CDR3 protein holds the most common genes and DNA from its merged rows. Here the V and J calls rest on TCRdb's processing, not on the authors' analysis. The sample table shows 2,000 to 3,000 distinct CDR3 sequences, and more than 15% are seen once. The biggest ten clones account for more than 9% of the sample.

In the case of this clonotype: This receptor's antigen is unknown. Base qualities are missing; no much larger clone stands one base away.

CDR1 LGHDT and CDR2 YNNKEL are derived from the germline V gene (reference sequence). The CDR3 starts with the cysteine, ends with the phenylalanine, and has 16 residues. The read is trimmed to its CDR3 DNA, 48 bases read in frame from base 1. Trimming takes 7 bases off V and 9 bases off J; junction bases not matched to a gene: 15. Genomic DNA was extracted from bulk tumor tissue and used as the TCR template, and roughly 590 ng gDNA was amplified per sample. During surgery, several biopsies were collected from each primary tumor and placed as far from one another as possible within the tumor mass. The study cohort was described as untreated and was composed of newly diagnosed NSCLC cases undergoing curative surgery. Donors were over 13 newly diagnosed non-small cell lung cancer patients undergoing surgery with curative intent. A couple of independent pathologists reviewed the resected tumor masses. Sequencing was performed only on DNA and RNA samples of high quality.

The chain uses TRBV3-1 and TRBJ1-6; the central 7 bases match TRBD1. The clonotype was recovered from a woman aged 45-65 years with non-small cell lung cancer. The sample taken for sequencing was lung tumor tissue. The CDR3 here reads CASIYSRTGLSSPLHF. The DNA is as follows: TGTGCCAGCATCTACAGCAGGACAGGACTAAGTTCACCCCTCCACTTT.